The source of this T cell receptor (beta chain) is a study of T cell responses to AZD1222 COVID-19 vaccine. Sequencing used immunoSEQ multiplex PCR; TCRdb keeps in-frame clones, though not all of them. The table includes about 150,000 clones, approximately 89% detected once. There are 14 residues in the CDR3. The germline gives CDR1 SNHLY, CDR2 FYNNEI. Deletions cut 3 bases from V and 0 bases from J, with 6 bases between. Sequenced here: peripheral blood, sampled on day 0 of AZD1222 vaccination. The chain has TRBV2 and TRBJ1-3, with D unresolved. The clonotype comes from an adult in good health. The CDR3 sequence is CASSDRSSGNTIYF. The CDR3 DNA reads TGTGCCAGCAGTGACAGGAGCTCTGGAAACACCATATATTTT.